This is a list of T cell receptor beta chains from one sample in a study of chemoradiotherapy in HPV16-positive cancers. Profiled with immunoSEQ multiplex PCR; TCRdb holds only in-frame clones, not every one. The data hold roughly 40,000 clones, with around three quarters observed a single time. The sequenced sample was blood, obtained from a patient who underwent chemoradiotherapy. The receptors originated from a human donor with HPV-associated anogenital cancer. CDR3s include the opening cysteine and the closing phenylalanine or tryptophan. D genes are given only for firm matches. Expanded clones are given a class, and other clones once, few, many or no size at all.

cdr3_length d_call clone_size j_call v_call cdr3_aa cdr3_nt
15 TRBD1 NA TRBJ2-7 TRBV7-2 CASSYAGTGFYEQYF TGTGCCAGCAGCTACGCCGGGACAGGGTTCTACGAGCAGTACTTC
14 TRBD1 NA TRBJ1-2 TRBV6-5 CASTLTGGNYGYTF TGTGCCAGCACCTTGACAGGGGGAAACTATGGCTACACCTTC
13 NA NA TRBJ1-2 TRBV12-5 CASGLGQLYGYTF TGTGCTAGTGGTTTGGGACAGCTATATGGCTACACCTTC
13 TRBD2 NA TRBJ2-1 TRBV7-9 CASIAGAYNEQFF TGTGCCAGCATAGCGGGGGCCTACAATGAGCAGTTCTTC
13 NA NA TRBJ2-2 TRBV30 CVSGGKDTGELFF TGTGTTAGTGGGGGGAAGGACACCGGGGAGCTGTTTTTT
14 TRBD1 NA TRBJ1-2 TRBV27 CASSFRTGGGGYTF TGTGCCAGCAGTTTCAGGACAGGGGGAGGAGGCTACACCTTC
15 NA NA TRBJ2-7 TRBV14 CASSQGDGTTYEQYF TGTGCCAGCAGCCAAGGGGATGGGACGACCTACGAGCAGTACTTC
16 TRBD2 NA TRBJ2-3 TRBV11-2 CASSLGAGGSTDTQYF TGTGCCAGCAGCTTAGGGGCGGGGGGGAGCACAGATACGCAGTATTTT
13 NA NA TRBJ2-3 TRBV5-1 CASSLGQIETQYF TGCGCCAGCAGCTTGGGGCAGATCGAGACGCAGTATTTT
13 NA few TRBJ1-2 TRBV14 CASSPSPNYGYTF TGTGCCAGCAGCCCTTCTCCCAACTATGGCTACACCTTC
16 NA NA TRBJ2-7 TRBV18 CASSPYPGEKTYEQYF TGTGCCAGCTCACCATATCCGGGCGAAAAAACCTACGAGCAGTACTTC
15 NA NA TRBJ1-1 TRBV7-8 CASSSRQVWNTEAFF TGTGCCAGCAGTTCAAGACAGGTCTGGAACACTGAAGCTTTCTTT
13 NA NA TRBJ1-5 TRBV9 CASSVDEGQPQHF TGTGCCAGCAGCGTCGACGAAGGTCAGCCCCAGCATTTT
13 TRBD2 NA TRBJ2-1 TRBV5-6 CASSPGLAREQFF TGTGCCAGCAGCCCTGGACTAGCGAGAGAGCAGTTCTTC
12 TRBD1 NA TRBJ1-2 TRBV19 CASVTGGYGYTF TGTGCCAGTGTGACAGGGGGGTATGGCTACACCTTC
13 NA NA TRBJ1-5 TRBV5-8 CASSYSDNQPQHF TGTGCCAGCAGCTATTCGGACAATCAGCCCCAGCATTTT
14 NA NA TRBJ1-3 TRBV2 CASSESGGGNTIYF TGTGCCAGCAGTGAAAGCGGCGGTGGAAACACCATATATTTT
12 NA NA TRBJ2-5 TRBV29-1 CSVELRGETQYF TGCAGCGTTGAACTGCGCGGGGAGACCCAGTACTTC
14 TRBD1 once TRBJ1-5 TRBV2 CASSDRTGTEPQHF TGTGCCAGCAGTGACAGGACAGGGACAGAGCCCCAGCATTTT
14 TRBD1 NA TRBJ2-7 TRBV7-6 CASSLDKLQGAQYF TGTGCCAGCAGCTTAGATAAACTCCAGGGGGCGCAGTACTTC
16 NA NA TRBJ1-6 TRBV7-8 CASSPPGVSYNSPLHF TGTGCCAGCAGCCCCCCAGGGGTTTCCTATAATTCACCCCTCCACTTT
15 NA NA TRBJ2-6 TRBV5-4 CASSRDFSGANVLTF TGTGCCAGCAGCCGAGATTTCTCTGGGGCCAACGTCCTGACTTTC
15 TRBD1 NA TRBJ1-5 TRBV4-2 CASSQSPGGYQPQHF TGTGCCAGCAGCCAAAGTCCAGGGGGCTATCAGCCCCAGCATTTT
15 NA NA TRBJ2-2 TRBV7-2 CASSSTGIGLGELFF TGTGCCAGCAGCTCCACGGGGATTGGTCTGGGGGAGCTGTTTTTT
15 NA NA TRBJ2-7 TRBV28 CASTQSPGITYEQYF TGTGCCAGCACCCAAAGTCCGGGCATTACCTACGAGCAGTACTTC
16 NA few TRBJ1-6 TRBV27 CASSLPLGQAPSPLHF TGTGCCAGCAGTTTACCACTTGGGCAGGCACCTTCACCCCTCCACTTT
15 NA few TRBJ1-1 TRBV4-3 CASSQGGGSGTEAFF TGCGCCAGCAGCCAAGGTGGAGGCTCAGGGACTGAAGCTTTCTTT
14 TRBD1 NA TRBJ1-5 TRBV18 CASKDRVDNQPQHF TGTGCCAGCAAGGACAGGGTGGACAATCAGCCCCAGCATTTT
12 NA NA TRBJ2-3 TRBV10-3 CAISDRPDTQYF TGTGCCATCAGTGATCGACCAGATACGCAGTATTTT
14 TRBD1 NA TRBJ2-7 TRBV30 CAWKKGTVTYEQYF TGTGCCTGGAAAAAAGGGACAGTTACCTACGAGCAGTACTTC
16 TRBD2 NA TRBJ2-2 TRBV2 CASSERLAANTGELFF TGTGCCAGCAGTGAGAGGCTAGCGGCGAACACCGGGGAGCTGTTTTTT
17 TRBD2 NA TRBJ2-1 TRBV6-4 CASSDGTSGLGRGEQFF TGTGCCAGCAGTGACGGGACTAGCGGCCTCGGTAGGGGTGAGCAGTTCTTC
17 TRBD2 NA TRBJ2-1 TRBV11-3 CASSLGTSGGAYNEQFF TGTGCCAGCAGCTTAGGGACTAGCGGGGGAGCTTACAATGAGCAGTTCTTC
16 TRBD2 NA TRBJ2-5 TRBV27 CASSAGLAGGSETQYF TGTGCCAGCAGTGCCGGACTAGCGGGGGGTTCAGAGACCCAGTACTTC
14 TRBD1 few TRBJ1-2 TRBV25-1 CASSAADRFYGYTF TGTGCCAGCAGTGCCGCGGACAGGTTCTATGGCTACACCTTC
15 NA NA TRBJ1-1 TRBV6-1 CASSAPGGKNTEAFF TGTGCCAGCAGTGCCCCAGGAGGGAAGAACACTGAAGCTTTCTTT
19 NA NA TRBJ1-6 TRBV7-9 CASSRERVRESSYNSPLHF TGTGCCAGCAGCCGCGAGCGGGTCAGGGAATCCTCCTATAATTCACCCCTCCACTTT
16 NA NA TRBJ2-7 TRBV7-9 CASSPRSSAVSYEQYF TGTGCCAGCAGCCCACGAAGTAGCGCGGTCTCCTACGAGCAGTACTTC
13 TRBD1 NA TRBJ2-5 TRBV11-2 CASSHGTVETQYF TGTGCCAGCAGCCATGGGACAGTGGAGACCCAGTACTTC
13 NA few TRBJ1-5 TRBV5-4 CASSGDIHQPQHF TGTGCCAGCAGCGGGGACATCCATCAGCCCCAGCATTTT
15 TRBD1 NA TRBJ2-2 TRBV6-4 CASSTGQGNTGELFF TGTGCCAGCAGTACGGGACAGGGGAACACCGGGGAGCTGTTTTTT
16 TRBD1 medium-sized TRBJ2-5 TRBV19 CASSIEGGQLQETQYF TGTGCCAGTAGTATAGAAGGGGGACAGCTCCAGGAGACCCAGTACTTC
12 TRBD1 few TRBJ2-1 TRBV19 CASSGDSNEQFF TGTGCCAGTAGTGGGGACAGTAATGAGCAGTTCTTC
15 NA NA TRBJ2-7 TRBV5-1 CASSPVDGGIYEQYF TGCGCCAGCAGCCCCGTGGACGGGGGTATCTACGAGCAGTACTTC
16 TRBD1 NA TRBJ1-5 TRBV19 CASSMYGPDRDQPQHF TGTGCCAGTAGTATGTACGGGCCCGACAGGGATCAGCCCCAGCATTTT
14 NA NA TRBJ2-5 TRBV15 CATSRGGAQETQYF TGTGCCACCAGCAGGGGGGGGGCTCAAGAGACCCAGTACTTC
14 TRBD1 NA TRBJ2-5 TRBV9 CASSGRQGRETQYF TGTGCCAGCAGCGGGCGACAGGGTAGAGAGACCCAGTACTTC
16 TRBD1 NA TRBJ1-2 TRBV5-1 CASSRRQGGVAGGYTF TGCGCCAGCAGCCGCAGACAGGGTGGTGTAGCGGGTGGCTACACCTTC
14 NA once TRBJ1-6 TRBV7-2 CASSLESNNSPLHF TGTGCCAGCAGCTTAGAATCAAATAATTCACCCCTCCACTTT
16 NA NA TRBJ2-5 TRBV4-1 CASSQVGWGGGETQYF TGCGCCAGCAGCCAAGTTGGGTGGGGGGGCGGAGAGACCCAGTACTTC
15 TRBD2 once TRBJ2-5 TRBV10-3 CAISESGGRQETQYF TGTGCCATCAGTGAGTCGGGAGGGCGGCAAGAGACCCAGTACTTC
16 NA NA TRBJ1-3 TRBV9 CASSPRLIGSGNTIYF TGTGCCAGCAGCCCCCGTCTCATAGGGTCTGGAAACACCATATATTTT
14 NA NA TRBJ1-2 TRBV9 CASRRVGVLDGYTF TGTGCCAGCAGGAGAGTAGGGGTTTTGGATGGCTACACCTTC
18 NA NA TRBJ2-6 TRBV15 CATSSPKDGFSGANVLTF TGTGCCACCAGCTCTCCGAAGGACGGATTCTCTGGGGCCAACGTCCTGACTTTC
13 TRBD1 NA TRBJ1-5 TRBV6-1 CASSVDRGQPQHF TGTGCCAGCAGTGTGGACAGGGGGCAGCCCCAGCATTTT
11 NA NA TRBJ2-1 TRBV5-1 CASSFDNEQFF TGCGCCAGCAGCTTCGACAATGAGCAGTTCTTC
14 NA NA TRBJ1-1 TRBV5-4 CASTQGPQNTEAFF TGTGCCAGCACCCAGGGGCCCCAAAACACTGAAGCTTTCTTT
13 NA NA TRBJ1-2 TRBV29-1 CSVRRELDYGYTF TGCAGCGTTCGAAGGGAATTGGACTATGGCTACACCTTC
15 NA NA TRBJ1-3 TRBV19 CASSRQGLNGNTIYF TGTGCCAGTAGTCGTCAGGGTTTAAACGGAAACACCATATATTTT